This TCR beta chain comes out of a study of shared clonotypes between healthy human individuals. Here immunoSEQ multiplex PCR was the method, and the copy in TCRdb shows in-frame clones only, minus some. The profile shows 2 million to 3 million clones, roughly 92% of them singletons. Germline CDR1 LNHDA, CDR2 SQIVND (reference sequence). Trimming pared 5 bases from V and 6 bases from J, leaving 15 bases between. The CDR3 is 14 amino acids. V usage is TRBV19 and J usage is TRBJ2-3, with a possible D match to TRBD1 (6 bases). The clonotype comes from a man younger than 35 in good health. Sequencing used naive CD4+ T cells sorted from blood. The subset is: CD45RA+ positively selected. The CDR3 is CASSRQGPRDTQYF. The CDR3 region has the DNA TGTGCCAGTAGTCGCCAGGGGCCCCGGGATACGCAGTATTTT.